What follows is one TCR beta chain and its context. The data stem from a study of blood T cells in healthy people across ages. PBMCs, at least 6 million per sample, were isolated. This CDR3 spans 17 amino acids. Germline-derived CDR1 and CDR2 are LGHNA and YSLEER. V shed 0 bases and J 5 bases; nucleotides not matched to a gene: 11. A sample-barcoded 5' primer and a J-beta primer mix were used in a second PCR of roughly 7 to 12 cycles. A minimum of 2.5 million CDR3-containing paired-end reads was obtained for each sample. One entry per CDR3 protein, called by TCRdb with MiXCR from the 5' RACE reads. The data contain about 1.8 million distinct CDR3 sequences, 40% to 55% of them singletons.

V gene TRBV4-3 combines with J gene TRBJ2-3; TRBD2 matches at 7 bases. Specimen: blood. This TCR was recovered from a woman in her thirties or forties in good health. This CDR3 is CASSQERVGLEVDTQYF. The CDR3 DNA is TGCGCCAGCAGCCAAGAGAGGGTTGGACTAGAGGTAGATACGCAGTATTTT.